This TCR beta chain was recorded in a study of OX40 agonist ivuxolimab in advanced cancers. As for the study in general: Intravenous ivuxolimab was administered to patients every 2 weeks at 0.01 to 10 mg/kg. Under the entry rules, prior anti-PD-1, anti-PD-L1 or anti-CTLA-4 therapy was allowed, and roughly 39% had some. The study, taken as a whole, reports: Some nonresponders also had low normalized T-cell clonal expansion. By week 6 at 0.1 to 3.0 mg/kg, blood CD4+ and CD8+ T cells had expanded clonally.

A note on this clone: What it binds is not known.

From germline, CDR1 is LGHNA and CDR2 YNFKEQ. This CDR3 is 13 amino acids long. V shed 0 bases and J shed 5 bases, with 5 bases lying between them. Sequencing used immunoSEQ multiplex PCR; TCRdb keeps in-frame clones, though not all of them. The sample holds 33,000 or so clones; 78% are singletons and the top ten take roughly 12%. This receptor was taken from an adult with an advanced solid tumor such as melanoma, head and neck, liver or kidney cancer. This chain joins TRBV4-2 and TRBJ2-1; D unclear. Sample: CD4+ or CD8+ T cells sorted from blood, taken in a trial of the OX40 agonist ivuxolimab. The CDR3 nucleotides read TGTGCCAGCAGCCAAGAACGCGACAATGAGCAGTTCTTC. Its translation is CASSQERDNEQFF.